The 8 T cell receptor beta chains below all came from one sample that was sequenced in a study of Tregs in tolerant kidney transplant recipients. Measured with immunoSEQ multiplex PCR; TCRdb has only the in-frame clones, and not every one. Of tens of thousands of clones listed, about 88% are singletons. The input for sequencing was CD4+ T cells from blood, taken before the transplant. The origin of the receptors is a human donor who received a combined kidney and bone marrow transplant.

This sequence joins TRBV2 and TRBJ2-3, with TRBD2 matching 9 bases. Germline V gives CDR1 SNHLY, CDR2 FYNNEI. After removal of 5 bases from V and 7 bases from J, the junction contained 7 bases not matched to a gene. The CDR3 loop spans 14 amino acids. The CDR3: CASSSGTSPYTQYF. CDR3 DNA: TGTGCCAGCAGTTCCGGGACTAGCCCTTATACGCAGTATTTT.

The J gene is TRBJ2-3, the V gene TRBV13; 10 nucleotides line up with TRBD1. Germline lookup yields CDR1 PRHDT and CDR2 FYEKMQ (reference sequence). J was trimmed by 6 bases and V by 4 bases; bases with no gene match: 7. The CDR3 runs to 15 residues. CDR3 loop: CASSSRQGAVDTQYF. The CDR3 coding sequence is TGTGCCAGCAGCTCCCGACAGGGGGCGGTGGATACGCAGTATTTT.

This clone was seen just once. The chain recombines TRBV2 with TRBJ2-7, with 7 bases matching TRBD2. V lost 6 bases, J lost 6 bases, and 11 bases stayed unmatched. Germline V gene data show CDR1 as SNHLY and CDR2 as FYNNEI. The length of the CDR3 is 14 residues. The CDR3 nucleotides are TGTGCCAGCAGATCGGGGACTACCGAGGGCGAGCAGTACTTC. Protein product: CASRSGTTEGEQYF.

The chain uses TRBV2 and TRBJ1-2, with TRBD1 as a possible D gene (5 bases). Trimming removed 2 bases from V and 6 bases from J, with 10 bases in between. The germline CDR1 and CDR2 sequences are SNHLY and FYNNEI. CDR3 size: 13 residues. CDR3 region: CASSEWQGNGYTF. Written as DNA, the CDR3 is TGTGCCAGCAGTGAATGGCAGGGTAATGGCTACACCTTC. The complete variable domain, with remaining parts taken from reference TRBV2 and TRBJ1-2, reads EPEVTQTPSHQVTQMGQEVILRCVPISNHLYFYWYRQILGQKVEFLVSFYNNEISEKSEIFDDQFSVERPDGSNFTLKIRSTKLEDSAMYFCASSEWQGNGYTFGSGTRLTVV.

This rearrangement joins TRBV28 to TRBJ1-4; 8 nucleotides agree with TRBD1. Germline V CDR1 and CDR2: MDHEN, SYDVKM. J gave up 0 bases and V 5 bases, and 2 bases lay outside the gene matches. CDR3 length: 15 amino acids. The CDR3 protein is CASSKQGATNEKLFF. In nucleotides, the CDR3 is TGTGCCAGCAGTAAACAGGGGGCAACTAATGAAAAACTGTTTTTT.

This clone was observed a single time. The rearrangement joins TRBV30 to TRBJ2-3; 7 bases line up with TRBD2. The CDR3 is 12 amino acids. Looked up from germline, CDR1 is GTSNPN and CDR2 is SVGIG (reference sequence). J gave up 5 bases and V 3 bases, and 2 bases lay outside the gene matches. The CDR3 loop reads CAWSRGVDTQYF. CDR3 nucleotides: TGTGCCTGGAGCCGGGGGGTAGATACGCAGTATTTT.

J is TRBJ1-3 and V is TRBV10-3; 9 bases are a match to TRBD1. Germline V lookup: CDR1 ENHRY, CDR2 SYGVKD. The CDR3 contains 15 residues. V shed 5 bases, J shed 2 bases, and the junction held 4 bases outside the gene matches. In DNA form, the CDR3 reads TGTGCCATCAGTACAAGACAGGGGGCTGGAAACACCATATATTTT. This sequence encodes CAISTRQGAGNTIYF.

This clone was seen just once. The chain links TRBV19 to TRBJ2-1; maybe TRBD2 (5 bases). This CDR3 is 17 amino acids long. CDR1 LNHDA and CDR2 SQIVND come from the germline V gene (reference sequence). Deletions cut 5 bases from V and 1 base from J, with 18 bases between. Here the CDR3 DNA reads TGTGCCAGTAGTCTCCCGCCCGGGATGGGGTCCTACAATGAGCAGTTCTTC. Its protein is CASSLPPGMGSYNEQFF.